Shown below are 13 T cell receptor beta chains from a single sample sequenced in a study of blood T cells in healthy people across ages. Next came a second PCR, run for about 7 to 12 cycles, which used a sample-barcoded 5' primer along with a J-beta primer mix. Each CDR3 protein gets one entry after TCRdb re-called the 5' RACE reads with MiXCR. The repertoire holds roughly 700,000 distinct CDR3 sequences, with roughly 32% as singletons. The sample taken for sequencing was blood. The origin of the receptors is a woman older than 75 in good health.

This clonotype was recorded many times. V is TRBV7-2 and J is TRBJ2-5; D ambiguous. Trimming removed 3 bases at V and 4 bases at J, with 12 bases between. The germline V gene encodes CDR1 SGHTA and CDR2 FQGNSA. This CDR3 is 14 amino acids long. Here the CDR3 DNA reads TGTGCCAGCAGCTTGGGTGGGTTTGGAGAGACCCAGTACTTC. It is translated as CASSLGGFGETQYF. Combining the CDR3 with reference TRBV7-2 and TRBJ2-5 gives the whole variable domain GAGVSQSPSNKVTEKGKDVELRCDPISGHTALYWYRQSLGQGLEFLIYFQGNSAPDKSGLPSDRFSAERTGGSVSTLTIQRTQQEDSAVYLCASSLGGFGETQYFGPGTRLLVL.

The chain joins TRBV19 to TRBJ1-2; the match to TRBD1 covers 7 bases. J was trimmed by 8 bases and V by 2 bases; bases with no gene match: 5. This CDR3 is built from 13 residues. Germline assignment: CDR1 LNHDA and CDR2 SQIVND (reference sequence). The CDR3 is CASSIPGQNGYTF. The CDR3 region has the DNA TGTGCCAGTAGTATACCGGGACAGAACGGCTACACCTTC.

This clonotype was recorded only once. The chain has TRBV19 and TRBJ1-5, with 7 bases fitting TRBD1. The V gene's germline CDR1 is LNHDA and CDR2 SQIVND (reference sequence). The CDR3 covers 16 residues. The V segment lost 4 bases and the J segment 1 base; nucleotides outside the gene matches: 7. This CDR3 reads CASSRAGQSSNQPQHF. In nucleotides, the CDR3 is TGTGCCAGTAGTAGGGCGGGACAGTCCAGCAATCAGCCCCAGCATTTT.

This clonotype was detected ten times or more. The chain carries TRBV4-1 and TRBJ1-4; 10 bases agree with TRBD1. V trimming: 2 bases; J trimming: 10 bases; junction bases outside the gene matches: 7. Germline-derived CDR1 and CDR2 are MGHRA and YSYEKL. The CDR3 has 15 amino acids. The CDR3 sequence is CASSQRQGAFGKLFF. CDR3 nucleotides: TGCGCCAGCAGCCAAAGACAGGGGGCATTCGGAAAACTGTTTTTT.

The chain couples TRBV28 to TRBJ2-3; 8 bases map to TRBD2. There are 15 residues in the CDR3. The germline V gene encodes CDR1 MDHEN and CDR2 SYDVKM. Trimming took 4 bases from V and 3 from J; bases not matched to a gene: 6. The CDR3 nucleotides are TGTGCCAGCAGTTCCAGCGGGGGCGATACAGATACGCAGTATTTT. This gives the protein CASSSSGGDTDTQYF. The complete variable domain, with remaining parts taken from reference TRBV28 and TRBJ2-3, reads DVKVTQSSRYLVKRTGEKVFLECVQDMDHENMFWYRQDPGLGLRLIYFSYDVKMKEKGDIPEGYSVSREKKERFSLILESASTNQTSMYLCASSSSGGDTDTQYFGPGTRLTVL.

The chain uses TRBV10-3 and TRBJ2-3, with D possibly matching TRBD1 (5 bases). Germline V gene lookup returns CDR1 ENHRY and CDR2 SYGVKD. The CDR3 totals 11 residues. V was cut by 2 bases and J by 8 bases, with 5 bases left in between. CDR3 protein: CAISEGATQYF. CDR3 DNA: TGTGCCATCAGTGAGGGGGCTACGCAGTATTTT.

In its sample, this clonotype was seen many times. The chain couples TRBV7-2 to TRBJ2-7; D perhaps matches TRBD2 (6 bases). Germline loops: CDR1 SGHTA, CDR2 FQGNSA. CDR3 length: 16 residues. V lost 5 bases, J lost 7 bases, and 24 bases lay in between. CDR3 in amino acids: CASSPGGSVGWEEQYF. The CDR3 bases are TGTGCCAGCAGCCCCGGAGGGAGCGTTGGTTGGGAAGAGCAGTACTTC.

As regards this clonotype: This could be a read error, since a much larger clone is one nucleotide away. The rearrangement joins TRBV20-1 to TRBJ2-1, with 13 bases fitting TRBD2. With 5 bases clipped from V and 7 bases from J, the junction kept 11 bases outside the gene matches. Germline V gene sequence: CDR1 DFQATT, CDR2 SNEGSKA (reference sequence). CDR3 length: 16 amino acids. The CDR3 protein is CSAGSEGGLAGNEQFF. The CDR3, as DNA: TGCAGTGCTGGTTCAGAGGGGGGACTAGCGGGGAATGAGCAGTTCTTC.

In its sample, this clonotype was seen a few times. CDR3 sequence: CASSPTGISNQPQHF. The CDR3, as DNA: TGTGCCAGCAGCCCCACAGGGATTAGCAATCAGCCCCAGCATTTT. V gene TRBV7-9 combines with J gene TRBJ1-5; TRBD1 is a possible D gene (6 bases). Trimming removed 5 bases from V and 0 bases from J, with 11 bases in between. The CDR3 covers 15 residues. Germline values: CDR1 SEHNR, CDR2 FQNEAQ (reference sequence).

This chain connects TRBV4-3 to TRBJ2-1, with TRBD2 matching over 9 bases. CDR1 is LGHNA, CDR2 YSLEER, per germline. This CDR3 contains 16 residues. The V segment lost 3 bases and the J segment 6 bases; nucleotides outside the gene matches: 9. This CDR3 reads CASSHLGRGGLNEQFF. As DNA, the CDR3 is TGCGCCAGCAGCCACCTGGGGCGGGGGGGGCTCAATGAGCAGTTCTTC.

This clonotype was counted ten times or more. V usage is TRBV28 and J usage is TRBJ2-7; TRBD2 aligns across 8 bases. With 6 bases clipped from V and 0 bases from J, the junction kept 7 bases outside the gene matches. CDR1 is MDHEN, CDR2 SYDVKM, per germline. The CDR3 totals 15 residues. The CDR3 is CASSSAGGLSYEQYF. The CDR3 coding sequence is TGTGCCAGCAGCTCGGCGGGGGGCCTCTCCTACGAGCAGTACTTC.

In this sample, this clonotype turned up many times. The V gene is TRBV6-5, the J gene TRBJ1-1; TRBD1 matches 9 bases. The junction had 9 bases not matched to a gene; V was cut back by 6 bases and J by 4 bases. Looked up from germline, CDR1 is MNHEY and CDR2 is SVGAGI. The CDR3 extends over 15 amino acids. The CDR3 DNA follows: TGTGCCAGCAGCACAGGGGGCTCGGGACGCACTGAAGCTTTCTTT. This sequence encodes CASSTGGSGRTEAFF.

In regard to this clonotype: A clone one base away is much larger, so this may be a read error. The chain combines TRBV5-1 with TRBJ1-2, with D uncertain. Trimming pared 3 bases from V and 4 bases from J, leaving 10 bases between. The germline V gene has CDR1 SGHRS and CDR2 YFSETQ. The CDR3 runs to 13 residues. The CDR3, as DNA: TGCGCCAGCAGCTCATCGACGGGCTATGGCTACACCTTC. It translates to CASSSSTGYGYTF.